The 6 T cell receptor beta chains in this list originate from one sample, sequenced in a study of blood T cell repertoires in COVID-19. Measured with immunoSEQ multiplex PCR; TCRdb has only the in-frame clones, and not every one. The data hold about 190,000 clones, with roughly nine tenths observed a single time. Source material: peripheral blood. The source is a man in his sixties or seventies with active or convalescent COVID-19.

This chain connects TRBV10-2 to TRBJ2-3, with 7 bases fitting TRBD1. The V and J ends lost 7 bases and 5 bases, in that order; junction bases with no gene match: 6. Germline V CDR1 and CDR2: WSHSY, SAAADI. The CDR3 totals 13 residues. CDR3 in amino acids: CASKDRIGDTQYF. The DNA for the CDR3 is TGCGCCAGCAAGGACAGGATCGGAGATACGCAGTATTTT.

V is TRBV6-1 and J is TRBJ2-7; TRBD2 is a possible D gene (5 bases). This CDR3 spans 12 amino acids. Germline loops: CDR1 MNHNS, CDR2 SASEGT. The germline V and J ends were trimmed by 3 bases and 4 bases, with 7 bases remaining between them. CDR3 DNA sequence: TGTGCCAGCAGTGAGGGGAGTTACGAGCAGTACTTC. This encodes CASSEGSYEQYF.

This chain links TRBV28 with TRBJ1-5; 8 nucleotides agree with TRBD1. This CDR3 contains 18 residues. Trimming at V came to 5 bases and at J to 3 bases, leaving 15 bases not matched to a gene. The germline gives CDR1 MDHEN, CDR2 SYDVKM. CDR3 loop: CASSPSQGASINNQPQHF. The DNA for the CDR3 is TGTGCCAGCAGTCCCTCTCAGGGGGCCTCCATTAACAATCAGCCCCAGCATTTT.

The gene calls are TRBV5-5 and TRBJ1-6, with a weak D call TRBD1 (5 bases). The V end lost 3 bases, the J end lost 0 bases, and 7 bases lay between the germline ends. The germline CDR1 and CDR2 sequences are SGHKS and YYEKEE (reference sequence). The CDR3 loop spans 15 amino acids. The CDR3 region is CASSSDSSYNSPLHF. DNA of the CDR3: TGTGCCAGCAGCTCCGACAGCTCCTATAATTCACCCCTCCACTTT.

The chain is built from TRBV28 and TRBJ1-6; D not resolved. V was cut by 7 bases and J by 7 bases, with 17 bases left in between. The germline V gene has CDR1 MDHEN and CDR2 SYDVKM. This CDR3 contains 15 residues. The CDR3 here is CASTSRLGRNSPLHF. As DNA, the CDR3 is TGTGCCAGCACAAGTCGGTTGGGGAGGAATTCACCCCTCCACTTT. The complete variable domain, with remaining parts taken from reference TRBV28 and TRBJ1-6, reads DVKVTQSSRYLVKRTGEKVFLECVQDMDHENMFWYRQDPGLGLRLIYFSYDVKMKEKGDIPEGYSVSREKKERFSLILESASTNQTSMYLCASTSRLGRNSPLHFGNGTRLTVT.

This clone is a singleton in its sample. V usage is TRBV5-6 and J usage is TRBJ2-3, with 10 bases lining up with TRBD2. The CDR3 consists of 18 residues. V lost 2 bases, J lost 2 bases, and 11 bases stayed unmatched. Germline CDR1 is SGHDT and CDR2 is YYEEEE. The CDR3: CASSFSLAGEGLTDTQYF. The CDR3, as DNA: TGTGCCAGCAGCTTTAGTCTAGCGGGAGAAGGTCTCACAGATACGCAGTATTTT.